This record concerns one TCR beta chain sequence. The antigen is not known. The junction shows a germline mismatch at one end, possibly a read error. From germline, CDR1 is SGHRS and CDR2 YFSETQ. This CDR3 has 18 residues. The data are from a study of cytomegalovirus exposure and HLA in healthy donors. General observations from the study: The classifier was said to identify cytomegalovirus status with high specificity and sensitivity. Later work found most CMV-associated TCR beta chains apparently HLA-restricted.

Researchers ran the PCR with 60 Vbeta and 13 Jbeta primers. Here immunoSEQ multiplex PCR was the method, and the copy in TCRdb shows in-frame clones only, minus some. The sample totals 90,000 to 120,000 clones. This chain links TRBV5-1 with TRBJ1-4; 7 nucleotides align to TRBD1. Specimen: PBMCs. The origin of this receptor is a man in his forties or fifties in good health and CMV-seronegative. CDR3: CASSLGTDQSFPYEKLFF. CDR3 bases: TGCGCCAGCAGTTTGGGGACAGACCAATCGTTTCCGTACGAAAAACTGTTTTTT.